The 21 T cell receptor beta chains listed next were all sequenced from one sample in a study of shared clonotypes between healthy human individuals. TCRdb keeps only in-frame clones here, not all; method: immunoSEQ multiplex PCR. The sample shows some 2.4 million clones, 93% of them seen only once. The specimen was naive CD4+ T cells from PBMCs. Subset in this sample: CD45RA+ positively selected. Receptors originate from a young man in good health. Some clones in this sample may be carry-over from other donors' samples.

This clone was seen only once. The genes are TRBV9 and TRBJ1-4; D unclear. The V gene lost 3 bases and the J gene lost 4 bases, with 16 bases spanning the gap. Germline V gene data show CDR1 as SGDLS and CDR2 as YYNGEE. The CDR3 is 16 amino acids. CDR3 sequence (DNA): TGTGCCAGCAGCGAGGCGATGTACAGCCATAATGAAAAACTGTTTTTT. It specifies CASSEAMYSHNEKLFF.

This chain connects TRBV5-1 to TRBJ1-4; weak D call: TRBD1 (6 bases). V was clipped by 2 bases and J by 1 base, with 12 bases between them. The germline CDR1 and CDR2 sequences are SGHRS and YFSETQ. The CDR3 is 16 residues long. The CDR3 DNA follows: TGCGCCAGCAGCTTCCGGGGGGCCGGAACTAATGAAAAACTGTTTTTT. Translated: CASSFRGAGTNEKLFF. The full variable domain, completed using reference TRBV5-1 and TRBJ1-4, is KAGVTQTPRYLIKTRGQQVTLSCSPISGHRSVSWYQQTPGQGLQFLFEYFSETQRNKGNFPGRFSGRQFSNSRSEMNVSTLELGDSALYLCASSFRGAGTNEKLFFGSGTQLSVL.

The rearrangement joins TRBV7-7 to TRBJ2-1, with unresolved D. Germline CDR1 reads SSHAT; CDR2 reads FNYEAQ (reference sequence). V lost 5 bases and J lost 8, with 16 bases in between. This CDR3 is 14 amino acids long. CDR3: CASSLNYGAYEQFF. Here the CDR3 DNA reads TGTGCCAGCAGCCTCAATTACGGAGCATATGAGCAGTTCTTC.

J is TRBJ1-4 and V is TRBV4-2, with 12 bases lining up with TRBD1. Germline V lookup: CDR1 LGHNA, CDR2 YNFKEQ. V shed 0 bases and J 8 bases; nucleotides not matched to a gene: 10. This CDR3 is built from 18 residues. As DNA, the CDR3 is TGTGCCAGCAGCCAAGACCCGGGACAGGGGGCGCCTGGCGAAAAACTGTTTTTT. Translating gives CASSQDPGQGAPGEKLFF.

The chain joins TRBV19 to TRBJ1-5, with 7 bases matching TRBD1. Germline values: CDR1 LNHDA, CDR2 SQIVND (reference sequence). Trimming at V came to 10 bases and at J to 0 bases, leaving 12 bases not matched to a gene. The CDR3 sequence is 16 residues long. The CDR3: CATATGRSSSNQPQHF. In DNA, the CDR3 is TGTGCCACGGCGACAGGGCGGAGTAGTAGCAATCAGCCCCAGCATTTT. Based on the CDR3 plus reference TRBV19 and TRBJ1-5, the full variable domain is DGGITQSPKYLFRKEGQNVTLSCEQNLNHDAMYWYRQDPGQGLRLIYYSQIVNDFQKGDIAEGYSVSREKKESFPLTVTSAQKNPTAFYLCATATGRSSSNQPQHFGDGTRLSIL.

The chain combines TRBV5-4 with TRBJ2-3; 9 nucleotides agree with TRBD2. Trimming took 3 bases from V and 2 from J; bases not matched to a gene: 4. From germline, CDR1 is SGHNT and CDR2 YYREEE (reference sequence). CDR3 size: 15 residues. The CDR3 spells CASSSTSGNTDTQYF. DNA of the CDR3: TGTGCCAGCAGCTCGACTAGCGGAAACACAGATACGCAGTATTTT.

The gene calls are TRBV30 and TRBJ2-2; a weak D match, TRBD1 (6 bases). CDR1 and CDR2 (germline): GTSNPN, SVGIG (reference sequence). The ends were cut back, 4 bases at V and 0 bases at J, with 12 bases in the middle. The CDR3 is 15 amino acids. CDR3 DNA sequence: TGTGCCTGGAAACAGGGTGACCCGAACACCGGGGAGCTGTTTTTT. Protein product: CAWKQGDPNTGELFF. Together with reference TRBV30 and TRBJ2-2, the CDR3 gives the full variable domain: SQTIHQWPATLVQPVGSPLSLECTVEGTSNPNLYWYRQAAGRGLQLLFYSVGIGQISSEVPQNLSASRPQDRQFILSSKKLLLSDSGFYLCAWKQGDPNTGELFFGEGSRLTVL.

V usage is TRBV5-1 and J usage is TRBJ1-5; the D is unclear. The CDR3 is 13 residues long. Trimming cost V 6 bases and J 3 bases, with 10 bases left between them. CDR1 is SGHRS and CDR2 is YFSETQ in the germline V gene. CDR3 in DNA: TGCGCCAGCACGGCCGGCCCCAATCAGCCCCAGCATTTT. It encodes CASTAGPNQPQHF.

This clone occurred once. The V gene is TRBV6-1, the J gene TRBJ2-7; 9 bases align to TRBD2. The CDR3 covers 15 residues. With V trimmed by 1 base and J by 2 bases, 3 bases remained unmatched. Germline loops: CDR1 MNHNS, CDR2 SASEGT. CDR3 sequence reads: CASSEVSGGTYEQYF. In DNA form, the CDR3 reads TGTGCCAGCAGTGAAGTTAGCGGGGGAACCTACGAGCAGTACTTC.

The chain uses TRBV5-1 and TRBJ1-1; possibly TRBD1 for D (5 bases). V lost 4 bases to trimming and J lost 11 bases, with 18 bases between them. There are 13 residues in the CDR3. CDR1 is SGHRS, CDR2 YFSETQ, per germline. In DNA, the CDR3 is TGCGCCAGCAGCGCCGGGGGGGACTCCGTCGCTTTCTTT. It specifies CASSAGGDSVAFF.

The chain couples TRBV5-4 to TRBJ2-1; D is tentatively TRBD1 or TRBD2 (5 bases each). Per germline, CDR1 SGHNT and CDR2 YYREEE (reference sequence). V was cut by 1 base and J by 8 bases, with 16 bases left in between. There are 15 residues in the CDR3. The CDR3 here is CASSLPGTQRDEQFF. CDR3 nucleotides: TGTGCCAGCAGCTTGCCGGGGACGCAACGGGATGAGCAGTTCTTC.

The rearrangement links TRBV12-2 to TRBJ2-3; TRBD2, the D gene given by the table, was not confirmed from the DNA. TRBV12-2 is reported as a pseudogene. The CDR3 runs 16 residues. The CDR3 loop is CASRPQTSRITDTQYF. As DNA, the CDR3 is TGTGCAAGTCGCCCTCAGACTAGCCGAATCACAGATACGCAGTATTTT.

Regarding this clone: The identical CDR3 is also encoded by other nucleotide sequences in the sample. J is TRBJ1-1 and V is TRBV18; 9 bases match TRBD1. Germline values: CDR1 KGHSH, CDR2 LQKENI. The CDR3 extends over 15 amino acids. V shed 4 bases and J 1 base; nucleotides not matched to a gene: 4. CDR3 nucleotide sequence: TGTGCCAGCTCACTGGGACAGGGACGGAACACTGAAGCTTTCTTT. Protein sequence: CASSLGQGRNTEAFF. The full variable domain, completed using reference TRBV18 and TRBJ1-1, is NAGVMQNPRHLVRRRGQEARLRCSPMKGHSHVYWYRQLPEEGLKFMVYLQKENIIDESGMPKERFSAEFPKEGPSILRIQQVVRGDSAAYFCASSLGQGRNTEAFFGQGTRLTVV.

V is TRBV7-9 and J is TRBJ2-2; TRBD2 aligns across 7 bases. With 4 bases clipped from V and 4 bases from J, the junction kept 9 bases outside the gene matches. The germline V gene encodes CDR1 SEHNR and CDR2 FQNEAQ (reference sequence). The CDR3 consists of 16 residues. The CDR3 nucleotides read TGTGCCAGCAGCTCCCCGAGGGCGGGAGCCACCGGGGAGCTGTTTTTT. Translating gives CASSSPRAGATGELFF.

About this clone itself: The same CDR3 is also encoded by other DNA sequences in this sample. The CDR3 spells CASSLGQGSTEAFF. CDR3 sequence (DNA): TGTGCCAGCAGCCTCGGACAGGGTTCGACTGAAGCTTTCTTT. The chain couples TRBV7-9 to TRBJ1-1; 8 nucleotides line up with TRBD1. The CDR3 covers 14 residues. Germline CDR1 reads SEHNR; CDR2 reads FQNEAQ (reference sequence). J gave up 5 bases and V 5 bases, and 7 bases lay outside the gene matches.

This clone was picked up a small number of times. V is TRBV18 and J is TRBJ1-1; D gene ambiguous. The CDR3 contains 15 residues. Germline V CDR1 and CDR2: KGHSH, LQKENI. Deletions cut 6 bases from V and 5 bases from J, with 19 bases between. CDR3 sequence: CASSQNGNIGTEAFF. The CDR3 coding sequence is TGTGCCAGCTCGCAGAACGGGAATATCGGAACTGAAGCTTTCTTT.

This rearrangement joins TRBV7-3 to TRBJ2-1, with a weak D call TRBD2 (5 bases). Trimming cost V 6 bases and J 8 bases, with 17 bases left between them. The V gene's germline CDR1 is SGHTA and CDR2 FQGTGA. The CDR3 contains 14 residues. DNA of the CDR3: TGTGCCAGCAGACGTAGCGCTTTTTCCGATGAGCAGTTCTTC. Residues: CASRRSAFSDEQFF.

V and J are TRBV6-5 and TRBJ2-1; 11 bases map to TRBD2. From germline, CDR1 is MNHEY and CDR2 SVGAGI. The trim removed 6 bases at V and 4 bases at J, leaving 5 bases unmatched. This CDR3 spans 15 amino acids. DNA of the CDR3: TGTGCCAGCAGATCCGGGACTAGCGGTTACAATGAGCAGTTCTTC. Protein product: CASRSGTSGYNEQFF.

This chain uses TRBV2 with TRBJ2-7; possible D gene TRBD2, 5 bases. Germline assignment: CDR1 SNHLY and CDR2 FYNNEI. The CDR3 has 12 residues. Between the trimmed V and J ends, which lost 4 bases and 7 bases, there was a span of 11 bases. The chain's CDR3 is CASSGKPGEQYF. As DNA, the CDR3 is TGTGCCAGCAGTGGTAAACCGGGGGAGCAGTACTTC.

The count of this clone is one. This chain links TRBV9 with TRBJ1-3; D is uncertain. From germline, CDR1 is SGDLS and CDR2 YYNGEE. Trimming removed 3 bases at V and 4 bases at J, with 8 bases between. This CDR3 has 13 residues. CDR3 coding DNA: TGTGCCAGCAGCGCGGGAGAAGGAAACACCATATATTTT. Residues: CASSAGEGNTIYF.

This sequence joins TRBV2 and TRBJ1-5; D unresolved. Trimming removed 4 bases at V and 4 bases at J, with 11 bases between. This CDR3 comprises 14 residues. Germline CDR1 reads SNHLY; CDR2 reads FYNNEI. The chain's CDR3 is CASSGIAENQPQHF. CDR3 in DNA: TGTGCCAGCAGTGGAATTGCAGAAAATCAGCCCCAGCATTTT.